The present entry profiles one TCR beta chain with its context. Its antigen has not been determined. Base-call qualities are not available, and no considerably larger clone is one nucleotide away. CDR1 and CDR2 were assigned from the germline V gene as SGDLS and YYNGEE. Its CDR3 holds 16 amino acids, cysteine through phenylalanine. The only DNA kept is the CDR3, 48 bases in frame from the first base. V gives up 3 bases and J gives up 2 bases, and the segment between their germline ends measures 17 bases. The data originate from a study of control samples from healthy donors and cancer patients (TCRdb year 2020). Libraries were prepared through the immunoSEQ multiplex PCR assay. The table was pulled from immuneACCESS by TCRdb, which kept in-frame rearrangements only. Such tables lose some clones; where checked, under half of the loss comes from unresolved V genes, and the rest has no known cause. Across this sample there are 150,000 to 200,000 clones, with just over 85% seen only once. The top ten hold 1.7% of the sample.

Material: blood. This chain joins TRBV9 to TRBJ2-5; the D gene is perhaps TRBD1, on 5 matching bases. The receptor's source is a man aged 18-30 years in good health. The CDR3 sequence is CASSALTQKGQETQYF. The bases read TGTGCCAGCAGCGCACTTACCCAAAAGGGGCAAGAGACCCAGTACTTC.